This T cell receptor (beta chain) is drawn from a study of shared clonotypes between healthy human individuals. Study-wide results and limits: Rarefaction indicated that sorted-subset sequencing remained incomplete although depth was large.

Regarding this clone: Its antigen is still unknown.

Sequencing was performed with immunoSEQ multiplex PCR; in TCRdb, only in-frame clones are kept and a portion is missing. The sample lists under 850,000 clones, just under 75% occurring once. Germline assignment: CDR1 WNHNN and CDR2 SYGVQD (reference sequence). The germline V and J ends were trimmed by 3 bases and 0 bases, with 23 bases remaining between them. The CDR3 contains 19 residues. The sequenced material came from memory CD4+ T cells sorted from blood. Subset reported: CD45RA-negative fraction. The chain links TRBV10-1 to TRBJ1-1; D gene unclear. This receptor was identified in a woman aged 30 to 39 in good health. The CDR3 sequence is CASSEFLLGLGHLNTEAFF. The CDR3 region has the DNA TGCGCCAGCAGTGAATTTCTGTTAGGTCTAGGCCACTTGAACACTGAAGCTTTCTTT.